This T cell receptor (beta chain) was recovered during a study of shared clonotypes between healthy human individuals. Broader study findings: Naive CD4 clonotypes were shared across a few donors at around 5.4%. Depth was large, yet rarefaction showed that sorted-subset sequencing was incomplete. The generation probabilities recorded for non-shared clonotypes fell below those of clonotypes shared by all four donors.

The germline V and J ends were trimmed by 4 bases and 9 bases, with 17 bases remaining between them. Germline V CDR1 and CDR2: SGHKS, YYEKEE (reference sequence). This CDR3 spans 14 amino acids. Authors' data handling: Junction-only sequences without quality scores came from ImmunoSEQ, so filtering differed. Data came from immunoSEQ multiplex PCR; TCRdb stores just in-frame clones and leaves some out. The D gene and trimming were derived from the DNA, and the V and J assignments and clone size from that table. The sample has around 2,000,000 clones; about 95% are singletons. Terminally differentiated effector memory CD45RA+ cells were left out of the naive CD8 fraction, which was CD45RO-negative and positively selected for CCR7. Worth noting for this clone: The antigen is not known.

Source material: naive CD8+ T cells sorted from blood. The source is a man aged 18 to 29 in good health. The rearrangement uses TRBV5-5 and TRBJ2-1; unclear D gene. The CDR3 DNA reads as TGTGCCAGCAGCCCGCCTAGTTTCAGTCCTGAGCAGTTCTTC. This translates into CASSPPSFSPEQFF.